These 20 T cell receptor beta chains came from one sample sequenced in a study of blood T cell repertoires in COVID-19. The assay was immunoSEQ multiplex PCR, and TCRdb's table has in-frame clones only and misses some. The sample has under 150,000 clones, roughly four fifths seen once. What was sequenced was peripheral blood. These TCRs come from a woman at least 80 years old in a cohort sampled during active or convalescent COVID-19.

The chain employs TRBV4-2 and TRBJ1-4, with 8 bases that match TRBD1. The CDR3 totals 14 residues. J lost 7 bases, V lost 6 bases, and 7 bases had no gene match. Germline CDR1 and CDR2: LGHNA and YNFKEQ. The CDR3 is CASSTGGRGEKLFF. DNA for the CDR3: TGTGCCAGCAGTACAGGGGGACGGGGTGAAAAACTGTTTTTT.

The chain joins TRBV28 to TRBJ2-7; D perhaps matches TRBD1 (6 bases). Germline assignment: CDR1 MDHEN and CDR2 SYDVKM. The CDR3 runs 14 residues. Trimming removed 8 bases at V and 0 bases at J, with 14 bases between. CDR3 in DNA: TGTGCCAGCCGAGGGCAGGGGAGCTCCTACGAGCAGTACGTC. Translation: CASRGQGSSYEQYV.

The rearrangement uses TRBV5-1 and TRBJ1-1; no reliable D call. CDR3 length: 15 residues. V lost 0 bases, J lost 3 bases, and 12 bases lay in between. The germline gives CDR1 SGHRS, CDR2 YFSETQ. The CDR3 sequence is CASSLALGGYTEAFF. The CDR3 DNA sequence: TGCGCCAGCAGCTTGGCGCTGGGAGGTTACACTGAAGCTTTCTTT.

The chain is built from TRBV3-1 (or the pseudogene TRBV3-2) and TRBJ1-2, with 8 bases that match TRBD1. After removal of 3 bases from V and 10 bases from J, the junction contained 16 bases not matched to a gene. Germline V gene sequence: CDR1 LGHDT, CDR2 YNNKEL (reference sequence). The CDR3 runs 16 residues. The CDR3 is CASSQDPPDRVRDYTF. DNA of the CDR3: TGTGCCAGCAGCCAGGACCCCCCGGACAGGGTGCGTGACTACACCTTC.

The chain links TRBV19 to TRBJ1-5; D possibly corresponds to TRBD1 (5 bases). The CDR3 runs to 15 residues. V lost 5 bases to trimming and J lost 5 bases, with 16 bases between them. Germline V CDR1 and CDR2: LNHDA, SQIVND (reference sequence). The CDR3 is CASSLSGQVYQPQHF. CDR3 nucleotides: TGTGCCAGTAGTTTGTCAGGGCAGGTTTATCAGCCCCAGCATTTT.

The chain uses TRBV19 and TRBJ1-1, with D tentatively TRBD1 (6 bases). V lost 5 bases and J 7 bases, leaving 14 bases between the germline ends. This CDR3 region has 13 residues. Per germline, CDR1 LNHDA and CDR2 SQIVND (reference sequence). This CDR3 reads CASSPYPTGEAFF. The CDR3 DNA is TGTGCCAGTAGTCCTTATCCGACAGGTGAAGCTTTCTTT.

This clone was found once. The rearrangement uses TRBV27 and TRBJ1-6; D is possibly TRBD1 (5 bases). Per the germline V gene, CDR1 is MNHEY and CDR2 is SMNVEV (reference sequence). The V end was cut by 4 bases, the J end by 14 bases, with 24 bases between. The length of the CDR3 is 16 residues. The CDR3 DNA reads TGTGCCAGCAGTTGGGGCCCCCTGAGAATGGTGGGCTCCCTCCACTTT. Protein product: CASSWGPLRMVGSLHF.

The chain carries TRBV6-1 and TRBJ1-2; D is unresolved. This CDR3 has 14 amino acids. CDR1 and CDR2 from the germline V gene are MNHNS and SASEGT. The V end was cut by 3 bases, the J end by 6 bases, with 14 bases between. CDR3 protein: CASSDRGHGDGYTF. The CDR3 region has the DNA TGTGCCAGCAGTGATAGAGGCCACGGGGATGGCTACACCTTC.

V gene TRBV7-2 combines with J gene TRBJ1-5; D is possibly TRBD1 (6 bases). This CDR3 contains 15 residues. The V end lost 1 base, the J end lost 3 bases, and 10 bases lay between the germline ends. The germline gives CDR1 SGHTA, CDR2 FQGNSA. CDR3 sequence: CASSLGGTTNQPQHF. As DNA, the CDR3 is TGTGCCAGCAGCTTAGGAGGGACAACCAATCAGCCCCAGCATTTT.

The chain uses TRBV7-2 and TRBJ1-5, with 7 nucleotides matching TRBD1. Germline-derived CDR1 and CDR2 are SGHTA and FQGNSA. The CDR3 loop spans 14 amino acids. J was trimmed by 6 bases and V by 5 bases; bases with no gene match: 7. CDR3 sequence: CASSKGTVLQPQHF. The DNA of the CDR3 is TGTGCCAGCAGCAAAGGGACAGTACTTCAGCCCCAGCATTTT.

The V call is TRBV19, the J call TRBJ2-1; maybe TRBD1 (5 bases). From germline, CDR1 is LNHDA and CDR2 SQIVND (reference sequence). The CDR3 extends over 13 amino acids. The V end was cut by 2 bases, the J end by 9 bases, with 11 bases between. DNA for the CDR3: TGTGCCAGTAGTATACCAGGGCCTGGTGAGCAGTTCTTC. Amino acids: CASSIPGPGEQFF.

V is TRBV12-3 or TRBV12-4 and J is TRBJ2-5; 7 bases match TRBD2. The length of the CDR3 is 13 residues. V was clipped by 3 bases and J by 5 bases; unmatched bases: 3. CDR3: CASSFGEGETQYF. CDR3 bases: TGTGCCAGCAGTTTCGGGGAGGGGGAGACCCAGTACTTC.

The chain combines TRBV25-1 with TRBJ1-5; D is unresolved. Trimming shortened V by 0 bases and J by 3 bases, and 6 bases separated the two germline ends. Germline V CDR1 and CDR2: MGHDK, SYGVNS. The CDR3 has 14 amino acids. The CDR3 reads CASSEYTANQPQHF. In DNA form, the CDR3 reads TGTGCCAGCAGTGAATATACAGCCAATCAGCCCCAGCATTTT.

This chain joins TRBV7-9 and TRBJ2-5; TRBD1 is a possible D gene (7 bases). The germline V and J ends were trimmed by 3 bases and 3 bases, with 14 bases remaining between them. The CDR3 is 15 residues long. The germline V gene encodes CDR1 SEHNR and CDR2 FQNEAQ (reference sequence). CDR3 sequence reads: CASSLGGQTKETQYF. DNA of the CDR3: TGTGCCAGCAGCTTGGGGGGACAGACTAAAGAGACCCAGTACTTC.

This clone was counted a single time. This chain's CDR3 is CASSRGTGRTEAFF. The CDR3, as DNA: TGTGCCAGCAGTAGGGGGACAGGGCGGACTGAAGCTTTCTTT. The gene calls are TRBV6-5 and TRBJ1-1; 9 nucleotides agree with TRBD1. CDR3 length: 14 residues. Germline V gene sequence: CDR1 MNHEY, CDR2 SVGAGI. With 5 bases clipped from V and 5 bases from J, the junction kept 6 bases outside the gene matches.

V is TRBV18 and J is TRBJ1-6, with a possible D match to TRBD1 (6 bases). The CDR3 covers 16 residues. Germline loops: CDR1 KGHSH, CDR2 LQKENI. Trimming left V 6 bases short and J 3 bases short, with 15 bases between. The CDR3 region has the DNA TGTGCCAGCTCCGCACAGGGACCAGGCTATAATTCACCCCTCCACTTT. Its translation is CASSAQGPGYNSPLHF.

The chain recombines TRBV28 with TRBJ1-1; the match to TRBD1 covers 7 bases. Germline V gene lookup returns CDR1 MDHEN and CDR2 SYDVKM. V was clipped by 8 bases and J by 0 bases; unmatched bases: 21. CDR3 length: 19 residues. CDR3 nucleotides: TGTGCCAGCGGCGGGTTTAGGGGGACAGTACGGGGAATGAACACTGAAGCTTTCTTT. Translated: CASGGFRGTVRGMNTEAFF.

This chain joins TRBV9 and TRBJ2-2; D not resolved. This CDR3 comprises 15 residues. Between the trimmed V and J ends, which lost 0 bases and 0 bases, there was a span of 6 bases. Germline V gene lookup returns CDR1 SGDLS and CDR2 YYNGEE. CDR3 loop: CASSVVATNTGELFF. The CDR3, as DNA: TGTGCCAGCAGCGTAGTAGCCACGAACACCGGGGAGCTGTTTTTT.

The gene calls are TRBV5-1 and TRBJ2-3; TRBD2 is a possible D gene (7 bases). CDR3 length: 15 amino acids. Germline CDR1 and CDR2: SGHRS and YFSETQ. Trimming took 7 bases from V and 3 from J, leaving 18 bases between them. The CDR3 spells CASGRGGAGTDTQYF. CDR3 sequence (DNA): TGCGCCAGCGGCCGTGGGGGGGCCGGAACAGATACGCAGTATTTT.

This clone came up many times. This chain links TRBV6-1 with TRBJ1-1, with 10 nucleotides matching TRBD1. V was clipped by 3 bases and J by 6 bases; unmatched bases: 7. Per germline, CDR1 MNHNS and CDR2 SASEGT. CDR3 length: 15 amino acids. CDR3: CASSDLGQGGAEAFF. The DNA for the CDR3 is TGTGCCAGCAGTGATCTCGGACAGGGGGGTGCTGAAGCTTTCTTT.